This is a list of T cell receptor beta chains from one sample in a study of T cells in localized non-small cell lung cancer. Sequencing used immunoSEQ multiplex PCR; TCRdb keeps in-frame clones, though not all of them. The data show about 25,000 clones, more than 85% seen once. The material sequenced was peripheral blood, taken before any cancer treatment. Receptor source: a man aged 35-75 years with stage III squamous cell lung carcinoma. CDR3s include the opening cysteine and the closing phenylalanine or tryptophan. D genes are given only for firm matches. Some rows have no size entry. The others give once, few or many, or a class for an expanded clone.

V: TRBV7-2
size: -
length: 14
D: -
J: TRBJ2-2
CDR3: CASSLVGNAGELFF
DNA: TGTGCCAGCAGCTTGGTAGGGAACGCCGGGGAGCTGTTTTTT

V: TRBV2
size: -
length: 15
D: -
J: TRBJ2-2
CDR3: CASSVSSSNTGELFF
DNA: TGTGCCAGCAGTGTCTCTAGCTCGAACACCGGGGAGCTGTTTTTT

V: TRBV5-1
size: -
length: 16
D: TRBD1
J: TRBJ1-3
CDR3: CASSLAGTGAGNTIYF
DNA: TGCGCCAGCAGCTTGGCCGGGACAGGGGCTGGAAACACCATATATTTT

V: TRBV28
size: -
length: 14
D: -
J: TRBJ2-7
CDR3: CASSARAGAEEQYF
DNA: TGTGCCAGCAGTGCCCGGGCGGGGGCAGAGGAGCAGTACTTC

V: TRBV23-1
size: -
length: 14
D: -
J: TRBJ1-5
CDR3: CASSQRRVRQPQHF
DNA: TGCGCCAGCAGTCAGAGGCGGGTACGTCAGCCCCAGCATTTT

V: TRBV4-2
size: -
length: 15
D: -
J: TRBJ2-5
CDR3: CASSQTGIAQETQYF
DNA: TGTGCCAGCAGCCAGACCGGGATCGCCCAAGAGACCCAGTACTTC

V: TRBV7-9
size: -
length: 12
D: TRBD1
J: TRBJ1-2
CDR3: CASREGQASYTF
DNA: TGTGCCAGCAGGGAGGGACAGGCTAGCTACACCTTC

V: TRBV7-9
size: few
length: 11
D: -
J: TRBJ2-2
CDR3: CASSQTGELFF
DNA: TGTGCCAGCAGCCAAACCGGGGAGCTGTTTTTT

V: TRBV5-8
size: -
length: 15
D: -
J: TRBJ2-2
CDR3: CASSNNLKNTGELFF
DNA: TGTGCCAGCAGCAATAACCTTAAGAACACCGGGGAGCTGTTTTTT

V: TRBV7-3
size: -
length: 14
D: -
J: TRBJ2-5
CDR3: CASSFGGRVETQYF
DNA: TGTGCCAGCAGCTTCGGTGGCAGGGTAGAGACCCAGTACTTC

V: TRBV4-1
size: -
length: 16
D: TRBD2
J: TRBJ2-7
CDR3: CASSQVSSGSGYEQYF
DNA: TGCGCCAGCAGCCAAGTATCTAGCGGGAGCGGGTACGAGCAGTACTTC

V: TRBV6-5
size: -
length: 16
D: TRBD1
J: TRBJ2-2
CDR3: CASSYPGQGHTGELFF
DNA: TGTGCCAGCAGTTACCCGGGACAGGGGCACACCGGGGAGCTGTTTTTT

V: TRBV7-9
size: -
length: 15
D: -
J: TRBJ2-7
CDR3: CASSPTHSGNYEQYF
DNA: TGTGCCAGCAGCCCGACCCATTCAGGAAACTACGAGCAGTACTTC

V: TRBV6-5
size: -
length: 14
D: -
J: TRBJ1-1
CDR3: CASSLTGAYTEAFF
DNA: TGTGCCAGCAGCCTGACAGGAGCTTACACTGAAGCTTTCTTT

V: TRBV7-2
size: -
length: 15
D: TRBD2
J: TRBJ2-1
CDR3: CASSLGTISYNEQFF
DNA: TGTGCCAGCAGCCTTGGGACTATCTCCTACAATGAGCAGTTCTTC